A selection of T cell receptor beta chains follows, all from one sample in a study of T cells in Graves' hyperthyroidism and ophthalmopathy. TCRdb processed the multiplex PCR reads anew with MiXCR; each CDR3 protein has one entry. The table shows approximately 380,000 distinct CDR3 sequences, with about 18% occurring only once. Sample: blood. These receptor sequences come from a young man with Graves' ophthalmopathy. Each CDR3 is given with its conserved first and last residue. A D gene is named only where the DNA matches it firmly. The size of a clone is reported for some rows only, either as once, few or many, or as a class for expanded clones.

cdr3_length j_call clone_size d_call v_call cdr3_aa cdr3_nt
14 TRBJ2-5 many TRBD1 TRBV24-1 CATSDLGGPETQYF TGTGCCACCAGTGACCTAGGGGGCCCAGAGACCCAGTACTTC
13 TRBJ2-7 - - TRBV20-1 CSASDNSGYEQYF TGCAGTGCATCGGACAACTCGGGCTACGAGCAGTACTTC
13 TRBJ1-5 many - TRBV11-2 CASSLARGRAQHF TGTGCCAGCAGCTTGGCTCGGGGGCGCGCCCAGCATTTT
14 TRBJ2-5 - TRBD1 TRBV6-2/TRBV6-3 CASYWTGVRETQYF TGTGCCAGCTACTGGACAGGGGTTCGCGAGACCCAGTACTTC
16 TRBJ1-5 many TRBD1 TRBV12-3/TRBV12-4 CASSFQGGYGNQPQHF TGTGCCAGCAGTTTTCAGGGGGGTTACGGCAATCAGCCCCAGCATTTT
13 TRBJ2-1 many - TRBV12-3/TRBV12-4 CASSLGTASEQFF TGTGCCAGCAGTTTAGGGACCGCAAGTGAGCAGTTCTTC
16 TRBJ1-2 few - TRBV10-3 CAISESRGGSGLLDTF TGTGCCATCAGTGAGAGTCGGGGTGGGTCCGGACTCCTCGACACCTTC
15 TRBJ2-7 many TRBD1 TRBV2 CASSGQGLGAYEQYF TGTGCCAGCAGTGGACAGGGATTGGGGGCCTACGAGCAGTACTTC
15 TRBJ1-4 many - TRBV28 CASSLAGLGTEKLFF TGTGCCAGCAGTTTGGCGGGATTGGGGACTGAAAAACTGTTTTTT
15 TRBJ1-4 many - TRBV5-1 CASSLTVATNEKLFF TGCGCCAGCAGCTTGACAGTAGCAACTAATGAAAAACTGTTTTTT
17 TRBJ2-5 many - TRBV4-1 CASSLIIPEGRGETQYF TGCGCCAGCAGTCTTATCATCCCCGAGGGGCGGGGAGAGACCCAGTACTTC
15 TRBJ1-4 few TRBD1 TRBV27 CAPIPRGQGVEKLFF TGTGCCCCTATCCCGCGGGGACAGGGAGTTGAAAAACTGTTTTTT
12 TRBJ2-3 - - TRBV10-3 CAIRGDTDTQYF TGTGCCATCAGGGGGGACACCGATACGCAGTATTTT
16 TRBJ2-3 many - TRBV5-1 CASSLGQVQQTDTQYF TGCGCCAGCAGCTTGGGACAGGTCCAACAAACAGATACGCAGTATTTT
13 TRBJ2-7 many - TRBV7-9 CASSLVQDGEQYF TGTGCCAGCAGCTTAGTCCAGGACGGCGAGCAGTACTTC
16 TRBJ1-1 many TRBD1 TRBV9 CASSPRVTGDWTEAFF TGTGCCAGCAGCCCACGGGTCACAGGGGATTGGACTGAAGCTTTCTTT
15 TRBJ1-3 - TRBD1 TRBV27 CASSSGTGFGNTIYF TGTGCCAGCAGTTCAGGGACAGGGTTTGGAAACACCATATATTTT
15 TRBJ2-3 many - TRBV7-3 CASTNPSQGTDTQYF TGTGCCAGTACGAACCCAAGTCAGGGAACAGATACGCAGTATTTT
15 TRBJ2-2 - - TRBV10-3 CATSRRQENTGELFF TGTGCCACCTCAAGGAGACAGGAGAACACCGGGGAGCTGTTTTTT
15 TRBJ2-4 - TRBD1 TRBV19 CASRRTGGAKNIQYF TGTGCCAGTAGGCGAACAGGGGGAGCCAAAAACATTCAGTACTTC
19 TRBJ2-3 - TRBD2 TRBV15 CATSSPPYTSGGSTDTQYF TGTGCCACCAGCAGTCCTCCCTACACTAGCGGGGGGAGCACAGATACGCAGTATTTT
13 TRBJ1-4 many - TRBV5-1 CASSLELNEKLFF TGCGCCAGCAGCTTGGAGCTGAATGAAAAACTGTTTTTT
14 TRBJ1-6 - - TRBV9 CASSAAGRTSPLHF TGTGCCAGCAGCGCCGCGGGACGTACATCACCCCTCCACTTT
15 TRBJ1-4 few TRBD1 TRBV6-2/TRBV6-3 CASSPGGWTNEKLFF TGTGCCAGCAGTCCAGGGGGCTGGACTAATGAAAAACTGTTTTTT
14 TRBJ2-7 many - TRBV20-1 CSGLRDTTTYEQYF TGCAGTGGCCTCCGGGACACTACCACCTACGAGCAGTACTTC
16 TRBJ2-1 many TRBD2 TRBV3-1 CASSQEPGEGYNEQFF TGTGCCAGCAGCCAAGAGCCGGGGGAGGGCTACAATGAGCAGTTCTTC
17 TRBJ2-3 many - TRBV3-1 CASSQEQGSMGTDTQYF TGTGCCAGCAGCCAAGAGCAGGGTAGTATGGGCACAGATACGCAGTATTTT
18 TRBJ2-6 many - TRBV12-3/TRBV12-4 CASSLGSGQSSGANVLTF TGTGCCAGCAGTTTAGGTTCCGGGCAGAGCTCTGGGGCCAACGTCCTGACTTTC
15 TRBJ1-3 - - TRBV18 CASSPGGGSGNTIYF TGTGCCAGCTCACCAGGAGGGGGCTCTGGAAACACCATATATTTT
13 TRBJ1-2 many - TRBV28 CASSFLPSRGYTF TGTGCCAGCAGTTTTCTCCCCTCTCGTGGCTACACCTTC
16 TRBJ1-5 many - TRBV7-9 CASSLGTADSNQPQHF TGTGCCAGCAGCTTAGGGACAGCGGATAGCAATCAGCCCCAGCATTTT
14 TRBJ1-1 - - TRBV6-5 CASSYVAGPTEAFF TGTGCCAGCAGTTACGTCGCGGGGCCAACTGAAGCTTTCTTT
17 TRBJ1-1 many - TRBV28 CASSLGGGKGWNTEAFF TGTGCCAGCAGTTTGGGTGGAGGGAAGGGGTGGAACACTGAAGCTTTCTTT
16 TRBJ2-7 few - TRBV7-9 CASSLGRFRGNVEQYF TGTGCCAGCAGCTTAGGAAGGTTCAGGGGAAATGTCGAGCAGTACTTC
16 TRBJ2-2 - TRBD2 TRBV5-8 CASSSGLASYTGELFF TGTGCCAGCAGCTCAGGACTAGCGAGCTACACCGGGGAGCTGTTTTTT
16 TRBJ2-3 many TRBD1 TRBV6-5 CASSYSRGQGGYTQYF TGTGCCAGCAGTTACTCTCGGGGACAGGGAGGGTATACGCAGTATTTT
15 TRBJ2-2 - - TRBV28 CASRVWGTDTGELFF TGTGCCAGCAGGGTGTGGGGTACTGACACCGGGGAGCTGTTTTTT
13 TRBJ2-7 many - TRBV12-3/TRBV12-4 CASSLGGYYEQYF TGTGCCAGCAGTTTAGGAGGGTACTACGAGCAGTACTTC
14 TRBJ2-5 many - TRBV5-1 CASSLALAEKTQYF TGCGCCAGCAGCTTGGCCCTTGCGGAGAAGACCCAGTACTTC
15 TRBJ2-1 - TRBD2 TRBV5-1 CASSLFSGGYNEQFF TGCGCCAGCAGCTTGTTCAGCGGGGGATACAATGAGCAGTTCTTC
16 TRBJ2-5 few - TRBV9 CASSHPPGREQETQYF TGTGCCAGCAGCCACCCTCCGGGCCGAGAGCAAGAGACCCAGTACTTC
15 TRBJ2-2 - TRBD2 TRBV28 CASSLGAGVTGELFF TGTGCCAGCAGTTTGGGCGCGGGGGTAACCGGGGAGCTGTTTTTT
12 TRBJ2-2 many TRBD1 TRBV6-1 CARQGDVGELFF TGTGCCAGACAGGGGGATGTCGGGGAGCTGTTTTTT
13 TRBJ2-7 few - TRBV5-1 CASSYDSSYEQYF TGCGCCAGCAGCTACGACAGCTCCTACGAGCAGTACTTC
16 TRBJ2-3 - TRBD1 TRBV5-1 CASSTGQGRFTDTQYF TGCGCCAGCAGCACCGGACAGGGTCGGTTCACAGATACGCAGTATTTT
16 TRBJ2-1 - - TRBV7-2 CASSSRTGSSYNEQFF TGTGCCAGCAGCTCCAGGACGGGGAGCTCCTACAATGAGCAGTTCTTC
14 TRBJ2-7 - - TRBV30 CAWSPQDPVYEQYF TGTGCCTGGAGTCCCCAGGACCCTGTCTACGAGCAGTACTTC
15 TRBJ1-1 - - TRBV5-6 CASSLVRDGNTEAFF TGTGCCAGCAGCTTGGTCAGGGACGGAAACACTGAAGCTTTCTTT
13 TRBJ1-5 - - TRBV15 CATHSRAGQPQHF TGTGCCACCCACAGCAGGGCAGGTCAGCCCCAGCATTTT
15 TRBJ1-5 many TRBD1 TRBV12-3/TRBV12-4 CASSLGGGLSQPQHF TGTGCCAGCAGTTTGGGAGGGGGCTTGAGTCAGCCCCAGCATTTT
15 TRBJ1-3 - - TRBV11-2 CASSSPGGPGNTIYF TGTGCCAGCAGCTCCCCCGGGGGGCCTGGAAACACCATATATTTT
14 TRBJ1-5 - - TRBV5-1 CASSHGGENQPQHF TGCGCCAGCTCTCACGGGGGGGAAAATCAGCCCCAGCATTTT
15 TRBJ1-5 many - TRBV6-1 CASSLFDSTNQPQHF TGTGCCAGCAGTTTATTTGACAGCACCAATCAGCCCCAGCATTTT
14 TRBJ2-4 - TRBD1 TRBV5-1 CASSYMNRGDIQYF TGCGCCAGCAGCTATATGAACAGGGGGGACATTCAGTACTTC
13 TRBJ2-7 many - TRBV5-1 CASSQGGSPEQYF TGCGCCAGCAGCCAAGGGGGGAGCCCTGAGCAGTACTTC
14 TRBJ1-6 - - TRBV20-1 CSATTPGPNSPLHF TGCAGTGCTACCACTCCGGGCCCCAATTCACCCCTCCACTTT
14 TRBJ1-4 many - TRBV12-3/TRBV12-4 CASSLAGTAEKLFF TGTGCCAGCAGTTTAGCCGGGACCGCAGAAAAACTGTTTTTT
16 TRBJ1-5 many - TRBV2 CASSVRSTLRNQPQHF TGTGCCAGCAGTGTTCGGTCCACTCTCCGGAATCAGCCCCAGCATTTT
13 TRBJ2-7 many - TRBV3-1 CASSPDDLGEQYF TGTGCCAGCAGTCCCGACGACCTGGGGGAGCAGTACTTC
17 TRBJ2-1 many TRBD1 TRBV12-3/TRBV12-4 CASSMAGGRGTYNEQFF TGTGCCAGCAGTATGGCCGGTGGCAGGGGGACCTACAATGAGCAGTTCTTC